The TCR beta chain under discussion was sequenced for a study of T-cell reconstitution after alpha-beta-depleted transplantation in children. Unique molecular identifiers were incorporated when the TCRbeta library was constructed. Via MiXCR, TCRdb re-called the PCR reads, giving one row per CDR3 protein. Of about half a million distinct CDR3 sequences listed, around an eighth were seen once; the top ten hold around 6%. The V gene's germline CDR1 is LGHDT and CDR2 YNNKEL (reference sequence). With 2 bases clipped from V and 2 bases from J, the junction kept 10 bases outside the gene matches. This CDR3 comprises 18 residues.

The sequences come from PBMCs from the stem cell graft donor, collected from the stem cell graft. This chain joins TRBV3-1 and TRBJ2-7; 12 bases are shared with TRBD2. The source is a human donor who donated a stem cell graft to a child with combined immunodeficiency. The CDR3 spells CASSQYSRGTSGPYEQYF. CDR3 sequence (DNA): TGTGCCAGCAGCCAATACTCAAGGGGGACTAGCGGGCCCTACGAGCAGTACTTC.